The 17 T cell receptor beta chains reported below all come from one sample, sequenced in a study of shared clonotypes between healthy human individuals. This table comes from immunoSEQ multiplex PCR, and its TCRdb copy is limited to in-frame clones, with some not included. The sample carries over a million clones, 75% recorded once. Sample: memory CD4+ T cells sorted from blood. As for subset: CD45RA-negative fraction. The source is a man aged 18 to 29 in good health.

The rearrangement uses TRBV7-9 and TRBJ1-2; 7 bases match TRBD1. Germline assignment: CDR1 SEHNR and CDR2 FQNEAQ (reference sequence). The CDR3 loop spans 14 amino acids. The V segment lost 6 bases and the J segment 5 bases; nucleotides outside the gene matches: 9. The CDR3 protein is CASSFTGTVYGYTF. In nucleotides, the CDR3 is TGTGCCAGCAGTTTCACCGGGACAGTTTATGGCTACACCTTC. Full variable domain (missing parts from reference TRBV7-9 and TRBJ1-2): DTGVSQNPRHKITKRGQNVTFRCDPISEHNRLYWYRQTLGQGPEFLTYFQNEAQLEKSRLLSDRFSAERPKGSFSTLEIQRTEQGDSAMYLCASSFTGTVYGYTFGSGTRLTVV.

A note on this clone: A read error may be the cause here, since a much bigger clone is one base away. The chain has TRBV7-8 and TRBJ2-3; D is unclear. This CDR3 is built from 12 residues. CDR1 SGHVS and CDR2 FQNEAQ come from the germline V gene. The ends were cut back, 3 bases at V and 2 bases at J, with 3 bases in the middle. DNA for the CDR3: TGTGCCAGCAGCTTTGACACAGATACGCAGTATTTT. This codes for CASSFDTDTQYF.

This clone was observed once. The CDR3 loop is CASSLTENIQYF. CDR3 coding DNA: TGTGCCAGCAGCTTAACAGAAAACATTCAGTACTTC. This chain connects TRBV7-2 to TRBJ2-4; D gene uncertain. Germline V gives CDR1 SGHTA, CDR2 FQGNSA. CDR3 length equals 12 residues. Trimming took 2 bases from V and 5 from J, leaving 4 bases between them.

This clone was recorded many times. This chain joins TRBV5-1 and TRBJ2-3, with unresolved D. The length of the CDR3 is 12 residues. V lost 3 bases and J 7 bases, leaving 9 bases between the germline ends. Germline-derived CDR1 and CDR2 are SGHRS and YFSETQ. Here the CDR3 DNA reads TGCGCCAGCAGCTCGGGCATGTATACGCAGTATTTT. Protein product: CASSSGMYTQYF.

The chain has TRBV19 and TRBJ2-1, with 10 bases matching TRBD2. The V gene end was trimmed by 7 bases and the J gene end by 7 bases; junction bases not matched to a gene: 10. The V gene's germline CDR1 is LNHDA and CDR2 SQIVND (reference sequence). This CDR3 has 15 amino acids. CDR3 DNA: TGTGCCAGTAAAAGAGGGACTAGCGTGGGTAATGAGCAGTTCTTC. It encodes CASKRGTSVGNEQFF.

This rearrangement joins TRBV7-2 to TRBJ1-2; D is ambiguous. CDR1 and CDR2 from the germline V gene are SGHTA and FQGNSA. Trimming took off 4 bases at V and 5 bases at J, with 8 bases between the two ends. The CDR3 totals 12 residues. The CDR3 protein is CASSSPGYGYTF. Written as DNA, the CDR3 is TGTGCCAGCAGCTCCCCTGGATATGGCTACACCTTC.

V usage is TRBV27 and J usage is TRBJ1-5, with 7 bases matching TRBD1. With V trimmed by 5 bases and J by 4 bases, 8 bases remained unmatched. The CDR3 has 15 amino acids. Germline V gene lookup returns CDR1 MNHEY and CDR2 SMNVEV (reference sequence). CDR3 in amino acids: CASSRGTALNQPQHF. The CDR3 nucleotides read TGTGCCAGCAGTAGAGGGACAGCCTTAAATCAGCCCCAGCATTTT.

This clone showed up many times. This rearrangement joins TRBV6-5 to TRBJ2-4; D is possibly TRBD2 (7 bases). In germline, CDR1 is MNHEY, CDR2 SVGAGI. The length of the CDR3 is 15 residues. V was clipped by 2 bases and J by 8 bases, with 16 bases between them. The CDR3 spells CASSYEGGGLHIQYF. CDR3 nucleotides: TGTGCCAGCAGTTACGAAGGGGGGGGCCTACACATTCAGTACTTC.

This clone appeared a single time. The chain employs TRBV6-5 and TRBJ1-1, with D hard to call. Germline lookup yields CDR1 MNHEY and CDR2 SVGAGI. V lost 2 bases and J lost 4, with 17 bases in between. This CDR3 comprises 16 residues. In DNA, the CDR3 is TGTGCCAGCAGTTACCGCGTCCCTAAGGGATCCACTGAAGCTTTCTTT. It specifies CASSYRVPKGSTEAFF.

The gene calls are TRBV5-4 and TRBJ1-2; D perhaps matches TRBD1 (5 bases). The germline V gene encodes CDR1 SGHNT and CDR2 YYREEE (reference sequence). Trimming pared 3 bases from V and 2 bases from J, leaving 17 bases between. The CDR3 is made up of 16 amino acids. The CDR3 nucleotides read TGTGCCAGCAGCTCCATGTTAGGGGAGGGGAACTATGGCTACACCTTC. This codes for CASSSMLGEGNYGYTF.

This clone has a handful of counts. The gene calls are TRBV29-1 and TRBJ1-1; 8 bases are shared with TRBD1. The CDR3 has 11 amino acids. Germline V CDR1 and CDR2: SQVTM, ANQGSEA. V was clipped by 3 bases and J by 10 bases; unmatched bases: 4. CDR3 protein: CSVEDRDRAFF. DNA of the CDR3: TGCAGCGTTGAGGACAGGGATAGAGCTTTCTTT.

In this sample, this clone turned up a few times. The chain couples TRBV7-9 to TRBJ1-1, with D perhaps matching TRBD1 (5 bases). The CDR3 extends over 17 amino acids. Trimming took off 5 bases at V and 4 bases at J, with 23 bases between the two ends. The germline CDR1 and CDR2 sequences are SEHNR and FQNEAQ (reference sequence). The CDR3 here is CASSPQPGLRLSTEAFF. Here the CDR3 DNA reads TGTGCCAGCAGCCCACAACCGGGACTTCGTTTGAGCACTGAAGCTTTCTTT.

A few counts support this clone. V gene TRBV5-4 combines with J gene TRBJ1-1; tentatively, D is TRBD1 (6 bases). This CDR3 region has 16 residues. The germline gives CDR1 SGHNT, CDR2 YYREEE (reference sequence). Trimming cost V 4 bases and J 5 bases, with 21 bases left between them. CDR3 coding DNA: TGTGCCAGCAGCCAAACGTCGGGGGCTGTTGGGACTGAAGCTTTCTTT. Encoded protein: CASSQTSGAVGTEAFF. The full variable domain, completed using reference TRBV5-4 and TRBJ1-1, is ETGVTQSPTHLIKTRGQQVTLRCSSQSGHNTVSWYQQALGQGPQFIFQYYREEENGRGNFPPRFSGLQFPNYSSELNVNALELDDSALYLCASSQTSGAVGTEAFFGQGTRLTVV.

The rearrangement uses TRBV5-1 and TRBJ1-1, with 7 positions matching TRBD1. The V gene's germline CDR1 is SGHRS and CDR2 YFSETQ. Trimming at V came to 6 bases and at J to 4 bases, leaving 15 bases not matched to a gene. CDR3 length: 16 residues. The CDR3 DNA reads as TGCGCCAGCAACCCTGACAGGGTAGCTTTGGGCACTGAAGCTTTCTTT. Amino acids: CASNPDRVALGTEAFF. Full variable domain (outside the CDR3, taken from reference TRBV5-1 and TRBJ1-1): KAGVTQTPRYLIKTRGQQVTLSCSPISGHRSVSWYQQTPGQGLQFLFEYFSETQRNKGNFPGRFSGRQFSNSRSEMNVSTLELGDSALYLCASNPDRVALGTEAFFGQGTRLTVV.

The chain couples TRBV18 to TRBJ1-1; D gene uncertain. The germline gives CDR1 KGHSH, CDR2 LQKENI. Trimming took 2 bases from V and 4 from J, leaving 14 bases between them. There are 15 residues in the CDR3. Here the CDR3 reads CASSPNQVLGTEAFF. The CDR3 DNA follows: TGTGCCAGCTCACCAAACCAGGTATTGGGCACTGAAGCTTTCTTT.

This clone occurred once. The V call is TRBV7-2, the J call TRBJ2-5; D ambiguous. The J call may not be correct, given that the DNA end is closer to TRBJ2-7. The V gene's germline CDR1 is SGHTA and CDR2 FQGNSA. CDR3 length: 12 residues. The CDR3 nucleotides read TGTGCCAGCAGCTTTGGAGAACACGAGCAGTACTTC. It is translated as CASSFGEHEQYF.

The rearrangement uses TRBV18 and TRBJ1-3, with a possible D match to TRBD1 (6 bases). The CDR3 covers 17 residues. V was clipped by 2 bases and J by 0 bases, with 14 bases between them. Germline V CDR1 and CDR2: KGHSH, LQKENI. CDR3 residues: CASSPITGSFSGNTIYF. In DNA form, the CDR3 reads TGTGCCAGCTCACCAATAACAGGGTCCTTCTCTGGAAACACCATATATTTT.